These 15 T cell receptor beta chains originate from one sample sequenced in a study of T cell repertoires in cytomegalovirus infection. These receptors' targets are unknown. MiXCR, applied by TCRdb to the reads, yields one record per CDR3 protein. Here the sample spans some 940,000 distinct CDR3 sequences, approximately 31% being singletons. Here the sequenced sample was cultured CD8+ T cells from PBMCs, taken from culture after CMV antigen stimulation. The receptor set was obtained from a human donor in good health (CMV status not recorded). Some clones in this sample may be carry-over from other donors' samples.

This clonotype was detected many times. The CDR3 sequence is CASSSTGGGNSPLHF. Written as DNA, the CDR3 is TGTGCCAGCAGCAGCACAGGGGGCGGTAATTCACCCCTCCACTTT. The V and J genes are TRBV7-6 and TRBJ1-6; 9 bases are a match to TRBD1. The germline gives CDR1 SGHVS, CDR2 FNYEAQ. The J segment lost 6 bases and the V segment lost 5 bases, leaving 5 bases of the junction unmatched. CDR3 length: 15 residues.

This clonotype has just a few counts. V gene TRBV6-5 combines with J gene TRBJ2-7; 7 bases line up with TRBD1. The trim removed 8 bases at V and 2 bases at J, leaving 9 bases unmatched. The CDR3 sequence is 14 residues long. CDR1 is MNHEY, CDR2 SVGAGI, per germline. The chain's CDR3 is CASGARDRTYEQYF. For the CDR3, the DNA is TGTGCCAGCGGTGCCCGGGACAGAACCTACGAGCAGTACTTC.

The gene calls are TRBV9 and TRBJ1-2; 8 nucleotides align to TRBD1. J gave up 0 bases and V 3 bases, and 7 bases lay outside the gene matches. This CDR3 region has 16 residues. The germline CDR1 and CDR2 sequences are SGDLS and YYNGEE. CDR3 loop: CASSGAGQASNYGYTF. CDR3 coding DNA: TGTGCCAGCAGCGGAGCGGGACAGGCCTCTAACTATGGCTACACCTTC.

This clonotype was seen at least ten times. This chain joins TRBV6-2 or TRBV6-3 and TRBJ1-5; 7 bases align to TRBD1. The CDR3 sequence is 16 residues long. Trimming took 2 bases from V and 1 from J; bases not matched to a gene: 5. Germline values: CDR1 MNHEY, CDR2 SVGEGT. The CDR3 DNA reads TGTGCCAGCAGTTACACGTCACAGGGGAGCAATCAGCCCCAGCATTTT. This codes for CASSYTSQGSNQPQHF.

The chain is built from TRBV5-6 and TRBJ2-1, with D uncertain. Germline CDR1 SGHDT, CDR2 YYEEEE. Trimming removed 0 bases from V and 5 bases from J, with 6 bases in between. CDR3 length: 13 amino acids. CDR3 sequence: CASSLGTHNEQFF. The CDR3 DNA sequence: TGTGCCAGCAGCTTGGGGACGCACAATGAGCAGTTCTTC.

This chain joins TRBV18 and TRBJ1-1, with TRBD1 identical over 12 bases. This CDR3 comprises 18 residues. The germline gives CDR1 KGHSH, CDR2 LQKENI. V was clipped by 4 bases and J by 5 bases; unmatched bases: 14. This CDR3 reads CASSRTGTGGLKGTEAFF. The CDR3 coding sequence is TGTGCCAGCTCACGAACCGGGACAGGGGGCCTGAAAGGGACTGAAGCTTTCTTT.

This clonotype came up a few times. This sequence joins TRBV7-6 and TRBJ2-1; the D gene is possibly TRBD1 (5 bases). Looked up from germline, CDR1 is SGHVS and CDR2 is FNYEAQ. This CDR3 is built from 13 residues. Trimming took off 0 bases at V and 5 bases at J, with 5 bases between the two ends. Here the CDR3 reads CASSLAQDNEQFF. CDR3 in DNA: TGTGCCAGCAGCTTAGCACAGGACAATGAGCAGTTCTTC.

The chain carries TRBV7-9 and TRBJ1-1, with D possibly TRBD1 on 5 matching bases. The CDR3 extends over 13 amino acids. V lost 5 bases and J lost 5, with 12 bases in between. The V gene's germline CDR1 is SEHNR and CDR2 FQNEAQ (reference sequence). CDR3 DNA: TGTGCCAGCAGCACCGAATGGACAACTGAAGCTTTCTTT. This encodes CASSTEWTTEAFF.

This clonotype was seen a handful of times. The chain combines TRBV7-9 with TRBJ2-3; 9 positions match TRBD2. The germline V gene encodes CDR1 SEHNR and CDR2 FQNEAQ (reference sequence). V lost 5 bases to trimming and J lost 4 bases; unmatched junction nucleotides: 13. There are 17 residues in the CDR3. CDR3 in DNA: TGTGCCAGCAGCCCTACCCCTCTAGCGGGGACCCCAGATACGCAGTATTTT. Protein: CASSPTPLAGTPDTQYF.

The rearrangement joins TRBV7-6 to TRBJ1-2; maybe TRBD1 (5 bases). This CDR3 region has 14 residues. Germline CDR1 and CDR2: SGHVS and FNYEAQ. The V and J ends lost 2 bases and 7 bases respectively, with 14 bases between them. As DNA, the CDR3 is TGTGCCAGCAGCTTAACTGAGGGGTTCCGTGGCTACACCTTC. It yields the protein CASSLTEGFRGYTF.

A word on this clonotype: Given the absence of the conserved phenylalanine or tryptophan at the CDR3 end, a read error is likely. The CDR3 loop is CASSFGPLNSYNEQFY. The CDR3 DNA sequence: TGTGCCAGCAGTTTTGGGCCCCTGAACAGCTACAATGAGCAGTTCTAC. This chain connects TRBV12-3 or TRBV12-4 to TRBJ2-1; D is undetermined. The length of the CDR3 is 16 residues. V dropped 3 bases and J dropped 3 bases, with 15 bases sitting between them.

This clonotype was seen a handful of times. The chain is built from TRBV7-4 and TRBJ2-2; D unclear. Trimming pared 10 bases from V and 10 bases from J, leaving 10 bases between. This CDR3 has 10 amino acids. Germline CDR1 SGHVT, CDR2 SQSDAQ. This CDR3 is CAIPPEELFF. CDR3 DNA: TGTGCCATCCCACCAGAGGAGCTGTTTTTT.

This clonotype came up a few times. J is TRBJ2-1 and V is TRBV12-3 or TRBV12-4; 9 bases agree with TRBD2. Trimming removed 7 bases from V and 3 bases from J; junction bases left unmatched: 10. The length of the CDR3 is 16 residues. CDR3 in amino acids: CASTPAGGPFYNEQFF. CDR3 sequence (DNA): TGTGCCAGCACTCCAGCGGGGGGTCCATTCTACAATGAGCAGTTCTTC.

Details on this clonotype: A much more abundant neighbour one base away suggests this may be a read error. This chain connects TRBV5-6 to TRBJ2-2; tentatively, D is TRBD2 (7 bases). The germline V gene encodes CDR1 SGHDT and CDR2 YYEEEE. This CDR3 contains 16 residues. The CDR3 bases are TGTGCCAACAGCCCTTTGACGGGGGGCGCCACCGGGGAGCTGTTTTTT. This gives the protein CANSPLTGGATGELFF.

The rearrangement joins TRBV27 to TRBJ1-2; D uncertain. Germline lookup yields CDR1 MNHEY and CDR2 SMNVEV (reference sequence). This CDR3 is 11 amino acids long. V shed 8 bases and J shed 8 bases, with 12 bases lying between them. The CDR3 coding sequence is TGTGCCAGCGGGCCTCGGTACGGCTACACCTTC. Translating it yields CASGPRYGYTF.